The 4 T cell receptor beta chains given below trace back to one sample, sequenced in a study of OX40 agonist ivuxolimab in advanced cancers. Method: immunoSEQ multiplex PCR; TCRdb's copy keeps in-frame clones and lacks some. The sample lists 60,000 or so clones, around 90% seen once, with 16% in the top ten. Sequenced here: CD4+ or CD8+ T cells sorted from blood, sampled in a trial of the OX40 agonist ivuxolimab. The receptors come from an adult with an advanced solid tumor such as melanoma, head and neck, liver or kidney cancer.

Concerning this clone: This may come from a read error, since a much larger clone is one base off. The same CDR3 arises from other DNA sequences in this sample as well. This chain connects TRBV7-6 to TRBJ2-5; 7 bases fit TRBD2. The CDR3 consists of 13 residues. Germline V lookup: CDR1 SGHVS, CDR2 FNYEAQ. CDR3 coding DNA: TGTGCTAGCAGCCGCGGGAGACAAGAGACCCAGTACTTC. The encoded protein is CASSRGRQETQYF.

The rearrangement joins TRBV7-8 to TRBJ1-3; maybe TRBD1 (6 bases). Trimming cost V 3 bases and J 1 base, with 13 bases left between them. Germline CDR1 SGHVS, CDR2 FQNEAQ. This CDR3 region has 16 residues. In nucleotides, the CDR3 is TGTGCCAGCAGCTTTACAGGGTTTCTTTCTGGAAACACCATATATTTT. This sequence encodes CASSFTGFLSGNTIYF.

The chain uses TRBV6-6 and TRBJ1-2; 7 bases match TRBD1. V lost 4 bases to trimming and J lost 0 bases; unmatched junction nucleotides: 5. CDR1 MNHNY and CDR2 SVGAGI come from the germline V gene (reference sequence). This CDR3 is built from 15 residues. CDR3: CASSSQGGPNYGYTF. The CDR3 coding sequence is TGTGCCAGCAGTTCTCAGGGGGGCCCTAACTATGGCTACACCTTC.

The chain combines TRBV6-5 with TRBJ2-5; perhaps D is TRBD1 or TRBD2 (7 bases each). V gave up 6 bases and J gave up 4 bases, with 15 bases separating them. The CDR3 sequence is 14 residues long. From germline, CDR1 is MNHEY and CDR2 SVGAGI. CDR3: CASRETGRGETQYF. The CDR3 DNA reads TGTGCCAGCAGAGAGACAGGGAGGGGAGAGACCCAGTACTTC.